This T cell receptor beta chain was observed in a study of beta chain features in type 1 diabetes. Whole-study findings and limits: VDJ junctions in type 1 diabetes patients carried more deletions and fewer insertions. In comparison with healthy donors, patients had naive, central memory and Treg TCRB repertoires that appeared more similar. Whatever favoring of shorter templates PCR might show would apply equally to patients and controls. Shortening of TCRB CDR3s, moderate but significant, appeared in all four CD4+ subsets of Type 1 diabetes patients.

Investigators reverse transcribed all isolated RNA, so they sequenced expressed TCRB transcripts. Sequenced by immunoSEQ multiplex PCR; TCRdb stores in-frame clones only, minus some. The sample yields under 300,000 clones, about 20% seen once. All sorted populations exceeded 95% purity. In the case of this clone: What it binds is unknown.

V shed 3 bases and J 4 bases; nucleotides not matched to a gene: 4. Germline V gene lookup returns CDR1 KGHSH and CDR2 LQKENI. There are 14 residues in the CDR3. The rearrangement uses TRBV18 and TRBJ2-5; 8 positions match TRBD1. This TCR was recovered from a woman between 40 and 50 years old with type 1 diabetes. The sequenced material came from naive CD4+ T cells from blood. This CDR3 reads CASSPDRVVETQYF. CDR3 nucleotides: TGTGCCAGCTCACCGGACAGGGTAGTAGAGACCCAGTACTTC.